The 29 T cell receptor beta chains listed next were all sequenced from one sample in a study of control samples from healthy donors and cancer patients. The protocol was immunoSEQ multiplex PCR, while the TCRdb copy is restricted to in-frame clones and leaves out a portion. This table has 150,000 to 200,000 clones, about 87% appearing once. The sequenced material came from blood. Receptors were obtained from a man aged 30 to 45 in good health.

This sequence joins TRBV27 and TRBJ2-7; 11 positions agree with TRBD1. Germline V CDR1 and CDR2: MNHEY, SMNVEV (reference sequence). After removal of 5 bases from V and 5 bases from J, the junction contained 8 bases not matched to a gene. CDR3 length: 15 amino acids. The CDR3 region has the DNA TGTGCCAGCAGTACCCGGGACAGGGGGTGGAACGAGCAGTACTTC. It codes for CASSTRDRGWNEQYF.

The chain employs TRBV9 and TRBJ1-6; no firm D call. Germline V gene data show CDR1 as SGDLS and CDR2 as YYNGEE. The CDR3 contains 16 residues. Trimming left V 4 bases short and J 0 bases short, with 11 bases between. CDR3: CASSRAGSSYNSPLHF. The CDR3 DNA follows: TGTGCCAGCAGCCGCGCTGGGAGCTCCTATAATTCACCCCTCCACTTT.

This CDR3 reads CASSFGRRNTEAFF. Here the CDR3 DNA reads TGTGCCAGCAGCTTCGGTCGTAGGAACACTGAAGCTTTCTTT. The chain employs TRBV5-8 and TRBJ1-1; D gene unclear. The CDR3 runs to 14 residues. V was pared by 2 bases and J by 1 base, with 9 bases between. Germline V lookup: CDR1 SGHTS, CDR2 YDEGEE.

This clone was found a few times. The chain recombines TRBV28 with TRBJ1-5; D is uncertain. Per germline, CDR1 MDHEN and CDR2 SYDVKM. The V end was cut by 4 bases, the J end by 1 base, with 14 bases between. The CDR3 runs 16 residues. The CDR3 is CASSSGIGTSNQPQHF. CDR3 bases: TGTGCCAGCAGTTCCGGTATCGGAACGAGCAATCAGCCCCAGCATTTT.

The chain employs TRBV2 and TRBJ2-1; D is perhaps TRBD2 (5 bases). V dropped 6 bases and J dropped 5 bases, with 17 bases sitting between them. Per the germline V gene, CDR1 is SNHLY and CDR2 is FYNNEI. The CDR3 spans 15 residues. DNA for the CDR3: TGTGCCAGCAGGCTATACCGGGGTGGGAACAATGAGCAGTTCTTC. It specifies CASRLYRGGNNEQFF.

This chain uses TRBV28 with TRBJ2-1; 11 bases agree with TRBD1. CDR1 is MDHEN and CDR2 is SYDVKM in the germline V gene. The ends lost 8 bases at V and 6 bases at J; junction bases unmatched: 6. This CDR3 is built from 14 residues. The DNA for the CDR3 is TGTGCCAGCGCTCGGACAGGGGGCCTCAATGAGCAGTTCTTC. It encodes CASARTGGLNEQFF. Filled out from reference TRBV28 and TRBJ2-1, the complete variable domain reads DVKVTQSSRYLVKRTGEKVFLECVQDMDHENMFWYRQDPGLGLRLIYFSYDVKMKEKGDIPEGYSVSREKKERFSLILESASTNQTSMYLCASARTGGLNEQFFGPGTRLTVL.

This clone was seen a single time. This chain's CDR3 is CASSPGGMREQFF. The CDR3 DNA sequence: TGTGCCAGCAGCCCGGGGGGTATGAGGGAGCAGTTCTTC. This sequence joins TRBV5-4 and TRBJ2-1; 7 bases fit TRBD2. CDR3 length: 13 amino acids. Germline V gene sequence: CDR1 SGHNT, CDR2 YYREEE (reference sequence). Trimming took 4 bases from V and 10 from J; bases not matched to a gene: 8.

The chain links TRBV6-1 to TRBJ2-5; D is undetermined. Germline V CDR1 and CDR2: MNHNS, SASEGT. The CDR3 extends over 16 amino acids. V gave up 1 base and J gave up 3 bases, with 15 bases separating them. This CDR3 reads CASSEDRAVRKETQYF. DNA of the CDR3: TGTGCCAGCAGTGAAGATCGGGCGGTTCGGAAAGAGACCCAGTACTTC.

The J gene is TRBJ2-5, the V gene TRBV5-1, with TRBD1 matching 8 bases. This CDR3 region has 14 residues. V shed 3 bases and J 5 bases; nucleotides not matched to a gene: 6. Germline V gene data show CDR1 as SGHRS and CDR2 as YFSETQ. CDR3 sequence (DNA): TGCGCCAGCAGCTCCTCAGGGGGCAAGGAGACCCAGTACTTC. Protein product: CASSSSGGKETQYF.

This clone was detected only once. This chain joins TRBV5-1 and TRBJ2-1; a weak D match, TRBD1 (5 bases). The ends were cut back, 3 bases at V and 9 bases at J, with 22 bases in the middle. Germline V gene lookup returns CDR1 SGHRS and CDR2 YFSETQ. This CDR3 comprises 16 residues. DNA for the CDR3: TGCGCCAGCAGCTCGGGCCTCCTAGGGGCAGTCGGTGAGCAGTTCTTC. Amino acid sequence: CASSSGLLGAVGEQFF.

The chain joins TRBV29-1 to TRBJ1-3, with no clear D. Looked up from germline, CDR1 is SQVTM and CDR2 is ANQGSEA. Trimming took off 7 bases at V and 3 bases at J, with 7 bases between the two ends. The CDR3 sequence is 11 residues long. The CDR3, as DNA: TGCAGCGCCAACAATGGAAACACCATATATTTT. Protein: CSANNGNTIYF.

The rearrangement uses TRBV2 and TRBJ1-2; D is unclear. The CDR3 has 13 amino acids. Germline-derived CDR1 and CDR2 are SNHLY and FYNNEI. The CDR3 sequence: CVKEREQRYGYTF. The CDR3 nucleotides read TGTGTCAAAGAAAGGGAGCAGAGATATGGCTACACCTTC.

The V and J genes are TRBV5-5 and TRBJ2-2; D not resolved. The CDR3 has 14 residues. Germline V gives CDR1 SGHKS, CDR2 YYEKEE (reference sequence). The V gene lost 2 bases and the J gene lost 4 bases, with 9 bases spanning the gap. The CDR3 nucleotides are TGTGCCAGCAGCTTAATTGTCGGCACCGGGGAGCTGTTTTTT. It translates to CASSLIVGTGELFF.

This chain connects TRBV11-2 to TRBJ2-1; D unclear. The CDR3 covers 10 residues. CDR1 is SGHAT, CDR2 FQNNGV, per germline. Trimming took off 9 bases at V and 8 bases at J, with 8 bases between the two ends. The DNA of the CDR3 is TGTGCCAGTTCACACGATGAGCAGTTCTTC. Its protein is CASSHDEQFF.

This CDR3 reads CASSTGQGQRAFF. CDR3 nucleotides: TGTGCCAGTAGTACGGGACAGGGGCAACGAGCTTTCTTT. V usage is TRBV19 and J usage is TRBJ1-1; TRBD1 matches at 10 bases. CDR3 size: 13 residues. V lost 4 bases, J lost 10 bases, and 6 bases stayed unmatched. Germline V gene sequence: CDR1 LNHDA, CDR2 SQIVND (reference sequence).

Notes on this clone: Other DNA sequences in this sample translate to the same CDR3. The chain joins TRBV11-2 to TRBJ1-1, with D unclear. Trimming took off 2 bases at V and 2 bases at J, with 6 bases between the two ends. The CDR3 sequence is 13 residues long. Germline CDR1 and CDR2: SGHAT and FQNNGV. DNA of the CDR3: TGTGCCAGCAGCTTAAACAGAAACACTGAAGCTTTCTTT. This gives the protein CASSLNRNTEAFF.

The chain has TRBV5-8 and TRBJ2-5; 7 bases line up with TRBD2. Germline values: CDR1 SGHTS, CDR2 YDEGEE. Trimming cost V 4 bases and J 5 bases; bases outside gene matches: 11. The CDR3 is made up of 15 amino acids. The CDR3: CASSPRGGLGETQYF. Here the CDR3 DNA reads TGTGCCAGCAGCCCACGCGGAGGACTAGGGGAGACCCAGTACTTC. The full variable domain, rest sourced from reference TRBV5-8 and TRBJ2-5, is EAGVTQSPTHLIKTRGQQATLRCSPISGHTSVYWYQQALGLGLQFLLWYDEGEERNRGNFPPRFSGRQFPNYSSELNVNALELEDSALYLCASSPRGGLGETQYFGPGTRLLVL.

This clone was picked up one time. At one boundary the junction diverges from the germline segment, which might be a read error. The DNA of the CDR3 is TGCGCCAGCACCGCCGGCGGGCAGGTAAGCTTC. It is translated as CASTAGGQVSF. The chain couples TRBV5-1 to TRBJ1-2; D unresolved. The CDR3 covers 11 residues. Per germline, CDR1 SGHRS and CDR2 YFSETQ. Combining the CDR3 with reference TRBV5-1 and TRBJ1-2 gives the whole variable domain KAGVTQTPRYLIKTRGQQVTLSCSPISGHRSVSWYQQTPGQGLQFLFEYFSETQRNKGNFPGRFSGRQFSNSRSEMNVSTLELGDSALYLCASTAGGQVSFGSGTRLTVV.

The chain links TRBV3-1 (or the pseudogene TRBV3-2) to TRBJ1-1; no firm D call. The length of the CDR3 is 14 residues. Germline V gives CDR1 LGHDT, CDR2 YNNKEL (reference sequence). V gave up 4 bases and J gave up 2 bases, with 11 bases separating them. CDR3 DNA: TGTGCCAGCAGCCTAAGCAGGCAAAACACTGAAGCTTTCTTT. Amino acids: CASSLSRQNTEAFF.

This chain links TRBV5-1 with TRBJ2-5, with D possibly TRBD1 on 6 matching bases. This CDR3 is 14 amino acids long. The germline CDR1 and CDR2 sequences are SGHRS and YFSETQ. V was trimmed by 0 bases and J by 5 bases, leaving 11 bases between them. CDR3 protein: CASSLVDSAETQYF. The CDR3 DNA follows: TGCGCCAGCAGCTTGGTGGACAGTGCCGAGACCCAGTACTTC.

This clone showed up just once. The chain employs TRBV6-2 or TRBV6-3 and TRBJ1-4, with TRBD1 matching 7 bases. CDR1 is MNHEY, CDR2 SVGEGT, per germline. V shed 5 bases, J shed 7 bases, and the junction held 7 bases outside the gene matches. The CDR3 runs 14 residues. The DNA for the CDR3 is TGTGCCAGCAGTACTCGACAGGGCGGTGAAAAACTGTTTTTT. Translation gives CASSTRQGGEKLFF.

The rearrangement uses TRBV2 and TRBJ2-3, with 12 bases matching TRBD2. Germline V CDR1 and CDR2: SNHLY, FYNNEI. V gave up 7 bases and J gave up 6 bases; unmatched junction bases: 14. This CDR3 spans 17 amino acids. The CDR3 spells CASKASGGGTRSDTQYF. The CDR3 coding sequence is TGTGCCAGCAAGGCTAGCGGGGGGGGCACCCGTAGCGATACGCAGTATTTT.

The CDR3 nucleotides are TGTGCCAGCAGTGAGACGGGCGGTGAAGATACGCAGTATTTT. Its protein product is CASSETGGEDTQYF. The rearrangement joins TRBV6-1 to TRBJ2-3; D is undetermined. CDR3 length equals 14 residues. Trimming pared 3 bases from V and 5 bases from J, leaving 12 bases between. Germline CDR1 is MNHNS and CDR2 is SASEGT.

In its sample, this clone was seen once. This chain uses TRBV27 with TRBJ2-1, with D possibly matching TRBD2 (6 bases). Trimming shortened V by 4 bases and J by 0 bases, and 10 bases separated the two germline ends. Germline V CDR1 and CDR2: MNHEY, SMNVEV (reference sequence). The CDR3 totals 15 residues. The CDR3 spells CASSSGTSSYNEQFF. CDR3 nucleotides: TGTGCCAGCAGTTCCGGGACTTCCTCCTACAATGAGCAGTTCTTC.

The chain recombines TRBV30 with TRBJ2-2; tentatively, D is TRBD2 (7 bases). The germline gives CDR1 GTSNPN, CDR2 SVGIG (reference sequence). CDR3 length: 11 amino acids. Here the CDR3 DNA reads TGTGGGGGCGGGGGCCCCGGGGAGCTGTTTTTT. As protein: CGGGGPGELFF.

The gene calls are TRBV19 and TRBJ2-3; no firm D call. V was trimmed by 1 base and J by 2 bases, leaving 10 bases between them. CDR3 length equals 15 residues. Germline CDR1 and CDR2: LNHDA and SQIVND (reference sequence). The chain's CDR3 is CASSIVNSATDTQYF. In DNA, the CDR3 is TGTGCCAGTAGTATAGTTAACAGCGCCACAGATACGCAGTATTTT.

This chain connects TRBV9 to TRBJ1-3, with TRBD1 as a possible D gene (6 bases). Deletions cut 3 bases from V and 7 bases from J, with 17 bases between. The CDR3 is 15 residues long. Germline loops: CDR1 SGDLS, CDR2 YYNGEE. In nucleotides, the CDR3 is TGTGCCAGCAGCGCCCCGGGCGGGAGGGGGAACACCATATATTTT. Its protein is CASSAPGGRGNTIYF.

The J gene is TRBJ2-3, the V gene TRBV11-2; TRBD2 agrees at 10 bases. The germline V gene has CDR1 SGHAT and CDR2 FQNNGV. With 5 bases clipped from V and 0 bases from J, the junction kept 2 bases outside the gene matches. The length of the CDR3 is 15 residues. The CDR3 DNA reads as TGTGCCAGCAGCCCGACTAGCGGGAGCACAGATACGCAGTATTTT. It specifies CASSPTSGSTDTQYF.

The chain combines TRBV19 with TRBJ2-6; D gene uncertain. CDR3 size: 19 residues. Trimming stripped 2 bases from V and 0 bases from J, with 17 bases between. Per germline, CDR1 LNHDA and CDR2 SQIVND (reference sequence). The CDR3 DNA sequence: TGTGCCAGTAGTATAAACCCCCGGGCGGTGATCTCTGGGGCCAACGTCCTGACTTTC. Translated, it gives CASSINPRAVISGANVLTF.